Listed below are T cell receptor beta chains from one sample, sequenced in a study of PD-1 blockade in mismatch repair-deficient tumors. Clones were read by immunoSEQ multiplex PCR, and TCRdb kept only the in-frame ones, dropping some. The data contain fewer than 45,000 clones, about 85% of them seen just once; the ten biggest clones take up roughly 3.9%. The sample consisted of peripheral blood, taken about 80 weeks after starting pembrolizumab. Every receptor here comes from an adult with mismatch repair-deficient cancer. Both conserved end residues are part of each CDR3.

v_gene | CDR3aa
TRBV6-1 | CASSRGYDNQPQHF
TRBV2 | CASSMNTEAFF
TRBV19 | CASSIIGDNSYEQYF
TRBV6-5 | CASSYERTRIPYEQYF
TRBV7-6 | CASSLGGGGQDEQYF
TRBV5-1 | CASSLYGMGTEAFF
TRBV5-4 | CASSLAIGGLSNGNTIYF
TRBV9 | CASSAGSSYNEQFF
TRBV5-4 | CASSLGGSGNQPQHF
TRBV29-1 | CSVVTFEQFF
TRBV7-6 | CASSLFREGTGSGELFF
TRBV6-1 | CAGSGGLAGFTGELFF
TRBV6-6 | CATPGAFF
TRBV29-1 | CSVDGQDLSSGLYEQYF
TRBV4-1 | CASSQPTANYGYTF
TRBV5-5 | CASSLDGGFSEAFF
TRBV6-4 | CASSLQGLLYF
TRBV7-9 | CASSSGGHAQETQYF
TRBV30 | CAWSGQGGLFF
TRBV7-9 | CASSLPTGTYGYTF
TRBV18 | CASSPGQAISYEQYF
TRBV19 | CASSISPESNEKLFF
TRBV10-2 | CASSVTADFSYEQYF
TRBV19 | CASSLTAGLNTEAFF
TRBV2 | CASRQGGTEAFF
TRBV6-1 | CASSLAGTYEQYF
TRBV7-9 | CASSSNDGWNRGGAFF
TRBV9 | CASSVYASNTGELFF
TRBV12-5 | CASGPQGLGEKLFF
TRBV5-1 | CASSLAGRGQETQYF
TRBV7-8 | CASSLLAVLQETQYF
TRBV6-6 | CASSPRTGGTGELFF
TRBV15 | CATSREQGAYNEQFF
TRBV5-5 | CASSFGTGELFF